Listed below are T cell receptor beta chains from one sample, sequenced in a study of CD8+ T cells in alopecia areata. Sequencing was performed with immunoSEQ multiplex PCR; in TCRdb, only in-frame clones are kept and a portion is missing. The table lists 100,000 to 150,000 clones, around 61% of them singletons, with about 3% in the top ten. Sequencing was carried out using CD4+ T cells sorted from blood. The source is a human donor in good health. Both conserved end residues are part of each CDR3.

>TRBV7-2|TRBJ2-3
CASSFWGASTDTQYF
>TRBV4-1|TRBJ2-1
CASSQDSGYPYNEQFF
>TRBV5-1|TRBJ2-3
CASSDQRGTTDTQYF
>TRBV7-2|TRBJ1-3
CASSPTGNTIYF
>TRBV7-2|TRBJ2-1
CASSLVEGYEQFF
>TRBV2|TRBJ2-5
CAVSGEWTQYF
>TRBV9|TRBJ2-5
CASSVDSEGTQYF
>TRBV6-5|TRBJ1-1
CASARVGYTEAFF
>TRBV5-1|TRBJ1-6
CASRPTENSPLHF
>TRBV30|TRBJ2-5
CAWSTGTGEGETQYF
>TRBV7-2|TRBJ2-3
CASSIRTPSRDTQYF
>TRBV29-1|TRBJ1-1
CSVQLGGGTEAFF